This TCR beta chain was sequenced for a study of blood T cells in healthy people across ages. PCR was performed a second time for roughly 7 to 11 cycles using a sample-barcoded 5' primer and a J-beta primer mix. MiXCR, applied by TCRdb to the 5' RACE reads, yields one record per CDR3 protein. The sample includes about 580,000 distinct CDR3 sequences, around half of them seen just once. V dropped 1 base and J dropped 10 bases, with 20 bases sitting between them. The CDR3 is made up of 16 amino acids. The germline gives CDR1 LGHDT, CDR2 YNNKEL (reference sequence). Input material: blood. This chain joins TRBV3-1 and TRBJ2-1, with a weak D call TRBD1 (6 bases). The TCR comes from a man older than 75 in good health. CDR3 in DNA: TGTGCCAGCAGCCAAGCCACCGGACAGAGGGTCGCGGAGCAGTTCTTC. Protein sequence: CASSQATGQRVAEQFF.